Each of the 27 T cell receptor beta chains below was sequenced from the same sample in a study of human T cells and chemical hapten exposure. TCRdb called the RACE reads again in MiXCR, with one record for every CDR3 protein. The repertoire holds under 300,000 distinct CDR3 sequences, with about 9.4% as singletons. The time point was: pre-sensitization, week 0. Documented treatment: therapeutic diphenylcyclopropenone sensitization with weekly scalp DPC. Sequenced here: whole blood, sampled in connection with sensitization to the hapten diphenylcyclopropenone (DPC). The receptors shown here come from a woman aged 40 to 50 with alopecia areata. Some clones in this sample may be carry-over from other donors' samples.

This clonotype showed up many times. The rearrangement links TRBV28 to TRBJ2-1, with TRBD2 matching 10 bases. There are 15 residues in the CDR3. Germline V gene data show CDR1 as MDHEN and CDR2 as SYDVKM. V lost 4 bases to trimming and J lost 8 bases; unmatched junction nucleotides: 8. The CDR3, as DNA: TGTGCCAGCAGTTCCGCCGGGACTAGCGAGTATGAGCAGTTCTTC. It codes for CASSSAGTSEYEQFF.

This clonotype was detected a few times. V is TRBV6-2 or TRBV6-3 and J is TRBJ2-7, with 8 positions matching TRBD1. V lost 5 bases to trimming and J lost 7 bases; unmatched junction nucleotides: 10. The length of the CDR3 is 14 residues. Germline V lookup: CDR1 MNHEY, CDR2 SVGEGT. CDR3 in DNA: TGTGCCAGCAGTAGCAGGACAGGGCTCTCAGAGCAGTACTTC. The encoded protein is CASSSRTGLSEQYF.

Notes on this clonotype: This likely reflects a read error, since a far larger clone is one base away. The chain uses TRBV12-3 or TRBV12-4 and TRBJ2-7; D perhaps matches TRBD1 (6 bases). Deletions cut 3 bases from V and 3 bases from J, with 9 bases between. CDR3 length: 13 residues. CDR3 sequence reads: CASSFGQNYEQYF. The CDR3 DNA follows: TGTGCCAGCAGTTTTGGACAGAACTACGAGCAGTACTTC.

This chain joins TRBV30 and TRBJ2-7; D uncertain. CDR1 and CDR2 (germline): GTSNPN, SVGIG (reference sequence). The CDR3 loop spans 13 amino acids. Trimming removed 0 bases from V and 1 base from J, with 7 bases in between. CDR3 bases: TGTGCCTGGAGTGTACACGGATCCTACGAGCAGTACTTC. Amino acids: CAWSVHGSYEQYF.

This clonotype was detected many times. J is TRBJ2-7 and V is TRBV6-5; no definite D call. The CDR3 length is 13 residues. Looked up from germline, CDR1 is MNHEY and CDR2 is SVGAGI. The V gene lost 0 bases and the J gene lost 2 bases, with 5 bases spanning the gap. The CDR3 is CASSYSGPYEQYF. The CDR3 DNA reads TGTGCCAGCAGTTACTCGGGCCCCTACGAGCAGTACTTC.

This clonotype was picked up a small number of times. V and J are TRBV6-5 and TRBJ1-5, with 7 bases aligning to TRBD1. The CDR3 runs to 15 residues. CDR1 MNHEY and CDR2 SVGAGI come from the germline V gene. Germline trimming cut 6 bases from V and 7 bases from J; bases unmatched to any gene: 12. The CDR3 is CASSIERGPGQPQHF. Here the CDR3 DNA reads TGTGCCAGCAGCATTGAAAGGGGGCCCGGACAGCCCCAGCATTTT.

The table lists this clonotype with a few counts. The rearrangement links TRBV6-5 to TRBJ2-1, with D hard to call. The CDR3 totals 15 residues. V was trimmed by 0 bases and J by 7 bases, leaving 13 bases between them. Germline loops: CDR1 MNHEY, CDR2 SVGAGI. The CDR3 is CASSYSSPGTNEQFF. DNA of the CDR3: TGTGCCAGCAGTTACTCGTCTCCGGGTACGAATGAGCAGTTCTTC.

This clonotype was detected a few times. This chain connects TRBV11-1 to TRBJ2-7, with D hard to call. V dropped 5 bases and J dropped 4 bases, with 9 bases sitting between them. CDR1 and CDR2 from the germline V gene are SGHAT and FQDESV (reference sequence). There are 12 residues in the CDR3. This CDR3 reads CASSHLPYEQYF. In DNA form, the CDR3 reads TGTGCCAGCAGCCATCTTCCTTACGAGCAGTACTTC.

The chain recombines TRBV21-1 with TRBJ1-5; TRBD1, the table's D call, lacks a check against the DNA. TRBV21-1 is assigned pseudogene status. CDR3 length: 21 amino acids. The CDR3 region has the DNA TGTGCCAGCAGCAAAGGGAGTAATCAGACAGGGTCTACGAGAGTAGATCAGCCCCAGCATTTT. Amino acids: CASSKGSNQTGSTRVDQPQHF.

This clonotype was found a few times. This chain joins TRBV12-3 or TRBV12-4 and TRBJ2-5; possible D gene TRBD2, 5 bases. Between the trimmed V and J ends, which lost 6 bases and 3 bases, there was a span of 11 bases. This CDR3 has 13 residues. The CDR3 sequence is CASSVLVKETQYF. CDR3 in DNA: TGTGCCAGCAGCGTACTAGTAAAAGAGACCCAGTACTTC.

In its sample, this clonotype was seen a few times. This sequence joins TRBV7-8 and TRBJ2-1, with D perhaps matching TRBD2 (6 bases). Trimming shortened V by 1 base and J by 9 bases, and 19 bases separated the two germline ends. The germline V gene encodes CDR1 SGHVS and CDR2 FQNEAQ. The length of the CDR3 is 16 residues. In nucleotides, the CDR3 is TGTGCCAGCAGCTTAGTATCGCTAACTAGCAGCGGTGAGCAGTTCTTC. This codes for CASSLVSLTSSGEQFF. The full variable domain, in which reference TRBV7-8 and TRBJ2-1 provide the parts outside the CDR3, is GAGVSQSPRYKVAKRGQDVALRCDPISGHVSLFWYQQALGQGPEFLTYFQNEAQLDKSGLPSDRFFAERPEGSVSTLKIQRTQQEDSAVYLCASSLVSLTSSGEQFFGPGTRLTVL.

The V gene is TRBV28, the J gene TRBJ1-1; weak D call: TRBD1 (5 bases). Looked up from germline, CDR1 is MDHEN and CDR2 is SYDVKM. Trimming took off 4 bases at V and 5 bases at J, with 20 bases between the two ends. This CDR3 has 16 amino acids. CDR3 nucleotide sequence: TGTGCCAGCAGTTGGGGGGGAACGGCGGGAGGAACTGAAGCTTTCTTT. This sequence encodes CASSWGGTAGGTEAFF.

Worth noting for this clonotype: The junction departs from germline at one end; a sequencing error may be responsible. V gene TRBV7-7 combines with J gene TRBJ2-5; 7 nucleotides align to TRBD1. Germline values: CDR1 SSHAT, CDR2 FNYEAQ (reference sequence). The CDR3 runs to 16 residues. This CDR3 reads CASSLHRLQGSETQYF. The CDR3 nucleotides read TGTGCTAGCAGCTTACATCGGCTACAGGGGTCCGAGACCCAGTACTTC.

This clonotype was observed a handful of times. The chain recombines TRBV2 with TRBJ1-2; D is ambiguous. Germline V gives CDR1 SNHLY, CDR2 FYNNEI. Trimming stripped 3 bases from V and 8 bases from J, with 13 bases between. This CDR3 spans 13 amino acids. CDR3 in amino acids: CASSESRGRGYTF. The CDR3 region has the DNA TGTGCCAGCAGTGAGAGTCGGGGTAGGGGCTACACCTTC.

The rearrangement links TRBV3-1 to TRBJ1-6; 7 nucleotides align to TRBD1. This CDR3 spans 17 amino acids. CDR1 LGHDT and CDR2 YNNKEL come from the germline V gene (reference sequence). J gave up 0 bases and V 4 bases, and 6 bases lay outside the gene matches. For the CDR3, the DNA is TGTGCCAGCAGCCTGGGACAGCCCAGCTCCTATAATTCACCCCTCCACTTT. The encoded protein is CASSLGQPSSYNSPLHF. Looking up the rest from reference TRBV3-1 and TRBJ1-6 gives the full variable domain: DTAVSQTPKYLVTQMGNDKSIKCEQNLGHDTMYWYKQDSKKFLKIMFSYNNKELIINETVPNRFSPKSPDKAHLNLHINSLELGDSAVYFCASSLGQPSSYNSPLHFGNGTRLTVT.

This clonotype was observed a handful of times. The J gene is TRBJ2-7, the V gene TRBV7-2; tentatively, D is TRBD2 (6 bases). The CDR3 totals 14 residues. The ends were cut back, 2 bases at V and 6 bases at J, with 14 bases in the middle. The germline V gene has CDR1 SGHTA and CDR2 FQGNSA. The CDR3 DNA sequence: TGTGCCAGCAGCTTACTCCAGGAGGGAGGCGAGCAGTACTTC. It encodes CASSLLQEGGEQYF.

This clonotype was counted at least ten times. CDR3 nucleotide sequence: TGCGCCAGCAGCTTGGATGGCGCGATCCAAGAGACCCAGTACTTC. It translates to CASSLDGAIQETQYF. The genes are TRBV5-1 and TRBJ2-5; D is undetermined. The CDR3 runs 15 residues. Germline-derived CDR1 and CDR2 are SGHRS and YFSETQ. V lost 0 bases, J lost 1 base, and 10 bases lay in between. Together with reference TRBV5-1 and TRBJ2-5, the CDR3 gives the full variable domain: KAGVTQTPRYLIKTRGQQVTLSCSPISGHRSVSWYQQTPGQGLQFLFEYFSETQRNKGNFPGRFSGRQFSNSRSEMNVSTLELGDSALYLCASSLDGAIQETQYFGPGTRLLVL.

This clonotype was observed many times. The chain links TRBV28 to TRBJ2-5; a weak D match, TRBD2 (6 bases). The CDR3 is 13 amino acids. V lost 6 bases, J lost 3 bases, and 11 bases lay in between. Germline V CDR1 and CDR2: MDHEN, SYDVKM. This chain's CDR3 is CASSLTGEETQYF. The CDR3 nucleotides read TGTGCCAGCAGCCTAACGGGGGAAGAGACCCAGTACTTC.

In its sample, this clonotype was seen many times. The genes are TRBV21-1 and TRBJ2-7. TRBV21-1 has pseudogene status. The CDR3 length is 15 residues. The chain's CDR3 is CASSKEATDQREQYF. CDR3 sequence (DNA): TGTGCCAGCAGCAAAGAAGCGACTGACCAACGGGAGCAGTACTTC.

Only a few counts were recorded for this clonotype. This sequence joins TRBV20-1 and TRBJ1-1; D is perhaps TRBD1 (5 bases). CDR1 is DFQATT and CDR2 is SNEGSKA in the germline V gene (reference sequence). The length of the CDR3 is 14 residues. The V end was cut by 5 bases, the J end by 1 base, with 14 bases between. This CDR3 reads CSAENRGTNTEAFF. DNA of the CDR3: TGCAGTGCTGAGAATCGGGGGACGAACACTGAAGCTTTCTTT.

The gene calls are TRBV28 and TRBJ2-7; 13 positions agree with TRBD2. The CDR3 spans 17 residues. Germline values: CDR1 MDHEN, CDR2 SYDVKM. The V and J ends lost 5 bases and 1 base, in that order; junction bases with no gene match: 8. The CDR3 here is CASSPGTSGIHSYEQYF. CDR3 sequence (DNA): TGTGCCAGCAGTCCAGGGACTAGCGGGATTCATTCCTACGAGCAGTACTTC.

This clonotype has only a few counts. The chain employs TRBV20-1 and TRBJ2-1; 9 bases line up with TRBD1. There are 13 residues in the CDR3. Germline-derived CDR1 and CDR2 are DFQATT and SNEGSKA (reference sequence). The DNA for the CDR3 is TGCAGGGTACAGGGGGCCTCCTACAATGAGCAGTTCTTC. Translating it yields CRVQGASYNEQFF.

The gene calls are TRBV7-2 and TRBJ1-3; TRBD1 might be the D (5 bases). CDR3 size: 16 residues. In germline, CDR1 is SGHTA, CDR2 FQGNSA. V was cut by 5 bases and J by 3 bases, with 17 bases left in between. The CDR3 nucleotides read TGTGCCAGCAGCCCAGCCGGGAGGAGGGGTGGAAACACCATATATTTT. Translating gives CASSPAGRRGGNTIYF.

Turning to this clonotype: This sequence may be a read error, since a much larger clone differs from it by one base. V usage is TRBV20-1 and J usage is TRBJ2-1, with a tentative D call TRBD2 (5 bases). The CDR3 sequence is 11 residues long. Trimming cost V 6 bases and J 8 bases, with 11 bases left between them. In germline, CDR1 is DFQATT, CDR2 SNEGSKA (reference sequence). The CDR3 bases are TGCAGTGCCGGACTTAAGGATGAGCAGTTCTTC. Translating gives CSAGLKDEQFF.

The J gene is TRBJ1-6, the V gene TRBV9; 7 nucleotides match TRBD1. This CDR3 is 16 amino acids long. Germline-derived CDR1 and CDR2 are SGDLS and YYNGEE. V lost 4 bases, J lost 6 bases, and 10 bases stayed unmatched. CDR3 sequence (DNA): TGTGCCAGCAGCCCCGGGGGGGACAGCTTTAATTCACCCCTCCACTTT. Its translation is CASSPGGDSFNSPLHF.

The CDR3 is CAWNKGRTGEQYF. CDR3 DNA sequence: TGTGCCTGGAACAAGGGGCGGACGGGCGAGCAGTACTTC. The gene calls are TRBV30 and TRBJ2-7, with D possibly being TRBD1 (5 bases). Trimming left V 4 bases short and J 6 bases short, with 16 bases between. The CDR3 is 13 amino acids. Germline assignment: CDR1 GTSNPN and CDR2 SVGIG (reference sequence).

This clonotype was recorded once. The junction does not match germline at one end; this may be a read error. This chain uses TRBV7-6 with TRBJ2-7; D may correspond to TRBD1 or TRBD2 (5 bases each). Per the germline V gene, CDR1 is SGHVS and CDR2 is FNYEAQ. The CDR3 spans 14 residues. CDR3 region: CASSLGGGIYEQHF. CDR3 nucleotides: TGTGCCAGCAGCTTAGGTGGGGGAATCTACGAGCAGCACTTC.